The rows below give T cell receptor beta chains drawn from one sample of a study of blood T cell repertoires in COVID-19. Method: immunoSEQ multiplex PCR; TCRdb's copy keeps in-frame clones and lacks some. The sample holds 95,000 to 150,000 clones; 65% to 85% are singletons and the top ten take nearly 4%. Sequencing was carried out using PBMCs or T cells enriched from blood (not recorded which). The receptors were sampled from a woman in her thirties who had recovered from COVID-19. Each CDR3 is given with its conserved first and last residue. A D gene is named only where the DNA matches it firmly. The size entry is marked missing in some rows and otherwise reads once, few, many or a size class.

-,TRBJ2-5,TRBV18,-,TGTGCCAGCTCACCACCTACACAGGGAGGGGAGACCCAGTACTTC,CASSPPTQGGETQYF
-,TRBJ1-2,TRBV30,-,TGTGCCTGGAGCTACGGAAGACACTCCCATGGCTACACCTTC,CAWSYGRHSHGYTF
-,TRBJ1-4,TRBV11-2,-,TGTGCCAGCACCTATGTCCCTAATGAAAAACTGTTTTTT,CASTYVPNEKLFF
-,TRBJ1-2,TRBV5-1,-,TGCGCCAGCAGCCGACATCCGACGGCTAACTATGGCTACACCTTC,CASSRHPTANYGYTF
-,TRBJ1-2,TRBV2,-,TGTGCCAGCAGTAAGGGGGTGGGCTATGGCTACACCTTC,CASSKGVGYGYTF
-,TRBJ2-7,TRBV18,-,TGTGCCAGCTCACAGGGACTCCCGCACGTTTATCTCTACGAGCAGTACTTC,CASSQGLPHVYLYEQYF
-,TRBJ1-1,TRBV28,-,TGTGCCAGCAGGGCGGGACTCTCGGGGACTGAAGCTTTCTTT,CASRAGLSGTEAFF
-,TRBJ2-7,TRBV9,TRBD2,TGTGCCAGCAGCGCATCCGGGACTAGGGCTTACGAGCAGTACTTC,CASSASGTRAYEQYF
-,TRBJ1-5,TRBV30,-,TGTGCCTGGGACAGGCTGGGACAGCCCCAGCATTTT,CAWDRLGQPQHF
-,TRBJ1-6,TRBV5-5,-,TGTGCCAGCAGCTTGGAGCTGAGCTCCTATAATTCACCCCTCCACTTT,CASSLELSSYNSPLHF
-,TRBJ2-2,TRBV6-1,TRBD1,TGTGCCAGCAGTGAAGCGCTTCAGGGGGCCGGGGAGCTGTTTTTT,CASSEALQGAGELFF
-,TRBJ1-2,TRBV9,TRBD1,TGTGCCAGCAGCCCATACCAGGGGGCCTATGGCTACACCTTC,CASSPYQGAYGYTF
once,TRBJ1-6,TRBV27,TRBD1,TGTGCCAGCAGTTTATGGGGGACAGGGGTTTCACCCCTCCACTTT,CASSLWGTGVSPLHF
-,TRBJ2-6,TRBV5-1,-,TGCGCCAGCAGGGAGTTCCACTCTGGGGCCAACGTCCTGACTTTC,CASREFHSGANVLTF
-,TRBJ2-2,TRBV9,-,TGTGCCAGCAGCTCACCTATTAGCGGGAACACCGGGGAGCTGTTTTTT,CASSSPISGNTGELFF
-,TRBJ2-7,TRBV5-1,-,TGCGCCAGCAGCTTCCTTACCCTCGCTAACGAGCAGTACTTC,CASSFLTLANEQYF
medium-sized,TRBJ2-1,TRBV6-5,TRBD2,TGTGCCAGCAGTTCGGGACTAGCGGCATACAATGAGCAGTTCTTC,CASSSGLAAYNEQFF
-,TRBJ1-1,TRBV30,-,TGTGCCTGGGGTGGGAGCAGAAACACTGAAGCTTTCTTT,CAWGGSRNTEAFF
-,TRBJ1-2,TRBV4-2,-,TGTGCCAGCAGCCACGAAGAATCACAGGCGACGCCTTATGGCTACACCTTC,CASSHEESQATPYGYTF
-,TRBJ2-7,TRBV5-4,TRBD2,TGTGCCAGCAGCTTGGCCGGAGCGGGGTACTACGAGCAGTACTTC,CASSLAGAGYYEQYF
-,TRBJ2-2,TRBV19,TRBD1,TGTGCCAGTAGGATCCCGGGACAGGGAGCCGGGGAGCTGTTTTTT,CASRIPGQGAGELFF
-,TRBJ2-2,TRBV24-1,-,TGTGCCACCAGCCTAGCCTACACCGGGGAGCTGTTTTTT,CATSLAYTGELFF
-,TRBJ2-5,TRBV7-3,-,TGTGCCAGCAGCTTATCTGGGAGTGGGGTGGAGACCCAGTACTTC,CASSLSGSGVETQYF
once,TRBJ2-7,TRBV6-5,TRBD2,TGTGCCAGCACTCGACTAGCGGGAGGAGCCTACGAGCAGTACTTC,CASTRLAGGAYEQYF
once,TRBJ1-1,TRBV5-4,-,TGTGCCAGCAGCCCGACCGAAGGGGATGAAGCTTTCTTT,CASSPTEGDEAFF
-,TRBJ2-1,TRBV7-2,TRBD2,TGTGCCAGCAGCTTATTGTCTAGCGGGCTCTACAATGAGCAGTTCTTC,CASSLLSSGLYNEQFF
once,TRBJ1-1,TRBV18,-,TGTGCCAGCTCACCACCGAGGGGGAGGGACACTGAAGCTTTCTTT,CASSPPRGRDTEAFF
-,TRBJ2-1,TRBV7-9,TRBD1,TGTGCCAGCAGCTTACCCGGACAGGGAAGGTTCTTC,CASSLPGQGRFF
few,TRBJ1-5,TRBV4-3,-,TGCGCCAGCAGCCAAGTCCGTCAGGGACAGCCCCAGCATTTT,CASSQVRQGQPQHF
-,TRBJ1-2,TRBV5-4,TRBD1,TGTGCCAGCAGCTTCGCCCTCGGACAGGACAATGGCTACACCTTC,CASSFALGQDNGYTF
few,TRBJ2-2,TRBV4-1,TRBD2,TGCGCCAGCAGCCAGTTTACTAGCGGACAGAACACCGGGGAGCTGTTTTTT,CASSQFTSGQNTGELFF
few,TRBJ2-1,TRBV7-2,-,TGTGCCAGCAGCTTAGGCCGGAGTTCCAATGAGCAGTTCTTC,CASSLGRSSNEQFF
-,TRBJ2-7,TRBV28,TRBD1,TGTGCCAGCAGTCCTAGACCCGGGACAGGGGTGCGGGAGCAGTACTTC,CASSPRPGTGVREQYF
once,TRBJ2-5,TRBV19,-,TGTGCCAGTAGTATAGTATTGAGGTATGGGGAGACCCAGTACTTC,CASSIVLRYGETQYF
-,TRBJ2-1,TRBV6-4,TRBD1,TGTGCCAGCAGCCTGACAGGGGACCCCTACAATGAGCAGTTCTTC,CASSLTGDPYNEQFF